Shown below are 23 T cell receptor beta chains from a single sample sequenced in a study of T cells after posttransplantation cyclophosphamide. Methotrexate plus calcineurin inhibitor accompanied controls' myeloablative marrow transplants; sampling was 1 year later. Assay used: immunoSEQ multiplex PCR; TCRdb lists only in-frame clones, some missing. The data contain some 21,000 clones, about 86% of them singletons. The specimen was PBMCs, collected 362 days after allogeneic stem cell transplant with calcineurin inhibitor and methotrexate. These receptors were collected from a female patient between 30 and 40 years old who received an allogeneic stem cell transplant from an unrelated donor, was CMV-positive, and had acute and chronic GVHD. These T cells may partly come from the graft donor.

V usage is TRBV4-1 and J usage is TRBJ2-7, with unresolved D. The V end was cut by 1 base, the J end by 5 bases, with 18 bases between. From germline, CDR1 is MGHRA and CDR2 YSYEKL. The CDR3 has 16 residues. CDR3 bases: TGCGCCAGCAGCCAAGCCCCCGCGGCCGTTAGCAACGAGCAGTACTTC. Its translation: CASSQAPAAVSNEQYF.

The chain uses TRBV19 and TRBJ1-1; no clear D. Germline lookup yields CDR1 LNHDA and CDR2 SQIVND (reference sequence). The CDR3 has 13 residues. The ends were cut back, 4 bases at V and 4 bases at J, with 10 bases in the middle. The DNA of the CDR3 is TGTGCCAGTAGTACGAGCATGAGCACTGAAGCTTTCTTT. This sequence encodes CASSTSMSTEAFF.

The chain has TRBV10-3 and TRBJ1-4; D not certain. This CDR3 contains 12 residues. Germline assignment: CDR1 ENHRY and CDR2 SYGVKD. V was clipped by 6 bases and J by 7 bases, with 9 bases between them. The CDR3: CAISKGGEKLFF. Written as DNA, the CDR3 is TGTGCCATCAGCAAGGGAGGTGAAAAACTGTTTTTT.

The genes are TRBV6-1 and TRBJ2-7, with D tentatively TRBD1 (5 bases). CDR3 length: 13 residues. Germline CDR1 is MNHNS and CDR2 is SASEGT. Trimming stripped 9 bases from V and 0 bases from J, with 12 bases between. The CDR3 DNA sequence: TGTGCCAGTTTGACAGTGAGCTCCTACGAGCAGTACTTC. It codes for CASLTVSSYEQYF.

This rearrangement joins TRBV7-3 to TRBJ1-1; the D gene is possibly TRBD1 (6 bases). From germline, CDR1 is SGHTA and CDR2 FQGTGA. V was trimmed by 5 bases and J by 6 bases, leaving 13 bases between them. The CDR3 consists of 13 residues. CDR3 region: CASSPGVGAEAFF. The CDR3 region has the DNA TGTGCCAGCAGCCCAGGGGTCGGGGCTGAAGCTTTCTTT.

For the CDR3, the DNA is TGTGCCAGCAGTTTATCGGCAGGGGGCTCCTACGAGCAGTACTTC. Encoded protein: CASSLSAGGSYEQYF. This rearrangement joins TRBV27 to TRBJ2-7, with 7 bases fitting TRBD1. The CDR3 has 15 residues. Germline V CDR1 and CDR2: MNHEY, SMNVEV (reference sequence). The J segment lost 0 bases and the V segment lost 0 bases, leaving 2 bases of the junction unmatched.

The chain carries TRBV7-2 and TRBJ2-7; TRBD2 agrees at 7 bases. The CDR3 totals 14 residues. Germline assignment: CDR1 SGHTA and CDR2 FQGNSA. With V trimmed by 4 bases and J by 7 bases, 10 bases remained unmatched. In DNA form, the CDR3 reads TGTGCCAGCAGCTCAAGCACCGCGGGAGTTGAGCAGTACTTC. This translates into CASSSSTAGVEQYF.

This chain links TRBV4-1 with TRBJ2-2; 8 bases agree with TRBD1. This CDR3 is built from 19 residues. Trimming removed 4 bases from V and 4 bases from J; junction bases left unmatched: 17. CDR1 is MGHRA and CDR2 is YSYEKL in the germline V gene. CDR3 region: CASSRGSLRTGKGTGELFF. CDR3 DNA: TGCGCCAGCAGCCGAGGAAGTCTTAGGACAGGGAAGGGCACCGGGGAGCTGTTTTTT.

The rearrangement uses TRBV18 and TRBJ1-2; 7 nucleotides match TRBD1. With V trimmed by 4 bases and J by 1 base, 9 bases remained unmatched. CDR1 is KGHSH, CDR2 LQKENI, per germline. CDR3 length: 16 amino acids. The CDR3 coding sequence is TGTGCCAGCTCACTTCGAGTAGGGACAGATAACTATGGCTACACCTTC. Amino acid sequence: CASSLRVGTDNYGYTF. The complete variable domain, with remaining parts taken from reference TRBV18 and TRBJ1-2, reads NAGVMQNPRHLVRRRGQEARLRCSPMKGHSHVYWYRQLPEEGLKFMVYLQKENIIDESGMPKERFSAEFPKEGPSILRIQQVVRGDSAAYFCASSLRVGTDNYGYTFGSGTRLTVV.

V and J are TRBV9 and TRBJ1-5; D perhaps matches TRBD1 (6 bases). Trimming shortened V by 3 bases and J by 4 bases, and 20 bases separated the two germline ends. Germline CDR1 is SGDLS and CDR2 is YYNGEE. This CDR3 has 17 amino acids. The CDR3 DNA is TGTGCCAGCAGCGAGGTCTCGGGGGGCTCTACGAATCAGCCCCAGCATTTT. Its protein is CASSEVSGGSTNQPQHF. Complete variable domain (other parts from reference TRBV9 and TRBJ1-5): DSGVTQTPKHLITATGQRVTLRCSPRSGDLSVYWYQQSLDQGLQFLIQYYNGEERAKGNILERFSAQQFPDLHSELNLSSLELGDSALYFCASSEVSGGSTNQPQHFGDGTRLSIL.

The V gene is TRBV6-5, the J gene TRBJ1-5; unclear D gene. This CDR3 spans 14 amino acids. CDR1 and CDR2 (germline): MNHEY, SVGAGI. The germline V and J ends were trimmed by 5 bases and 6 bases, with 14 bases remaining between them. The CDR3 sequence: CASSPLGVSQPQHF. CDR3 nucleotides: TGTGCCAGCAGTCCCCTCGGGGTATCTCAGCCCCAGCATTTT.

The rearrangement joins TRBV7-2 to TRBJ2-5, with D possibly being TRBD1 (5 bases). Per germline, CDR1 SGHTA and CDR2 FQGNSA. Between the trimmed V and J ends, which lost 6 bases and 1 base, there was a span of 12 bases. This CDR3 comprises 14 residues. The DNA of the CDR3 is TGTGCCAGCAGTCTTCAGGGTAGCCAAGAGACCCAGTACTTC. It codes for CASSLQGSQETQYF.

The chain employs TRBV19 and TRBJ2-2; D may be TRBD2 (5 bases). Germline loops: CDR1 LNHDA, CDR2 SQIVND (reference sequence). CDR3 length equals 14 residues. The germline V and J ends were trimmed by 7 bases and 3 bases, with 12 bases remaining between them. CDR3 residues: CASTGFRDTGELFF. The CDR3 DNA is TGTGCCAGTACGGGATTCCGCGACACCGGGGAGCTGTTTTTT.

V is TRBV7-8 and J is TRBJ2-7; TRBD1 matches at 8 bases. This CDR3 region has 18 residues. V lost 4 bases, J lost 10 bases, and 24 bases stayed unmatched. Germline values: CDR1 SGHVS, CDR2 FQNEAQ. The DNA of the CDR3 is TGTGCCAGCAGCTACCCCTTCGGGATGACAGGGGATCCACAAATACAGTACTTC. Amino acids: CASSYPFGMTGDPQIQYF.

CDR3 region: CASSLYRLAGRSAGELFF. CDR3 coding DNA: TGTGCCAGCAGCTTATATCGACTAGCGGGAAGGTCGGCCGGGGAGCTGTTTTTT. The J gene is TRBJ2-2, the V gene TRBV13; 11 bases are shared with TRBD2. The CDR3 has 18 amino acids. Trimming cost V 2 bases and J 6 bases; bases outside gene matches: 11. The germline V gene has CDR1 PRHDT and CDR2 FYEKMQ (reference sequence).

V gene TRBV28 combines with J gene TRBJ1-2, with D tentatively TRBD1 (6 bases). CDR1 MDHEN and CDR2 SYDVKM come from the germline V gene. The CDR3 spans 15 residues. Trimming cost V 1 base and J 5 bases, with 14 bases left between them. The CDR3 bases are TGTGCCAGCAGTTTATCAGGGGATAGATTTTATGGCTACACCTTC. Its protein is CASSLSGDRFYGYTF.

The J gene is TRBJ2-6, the V gene TRBV4-1; 7 bases align to TRBD2. The CDR3 runs to 19 residues. Germline-derived CDR1 and CDR2 are MGHRA and YSYEKL. V lost 4 bases, J lost 0 bases, and 12 bases stayed unmatched. CDR3 protein: CASSPPRGVMLSGANVLTF. For the CDR3, the DNA is TGCGCCAGCAGCCCCCCACGGGGGGTTATGCTCTCTGGGGCCAACGTCCTGACTTTC.

This clone is a singleton in its sample. The chain is built from TRBV19 and TRBJ1-1; D ambiguous. Germline-derived CDR1 and CDR2 are LNHDA and SQIVND (reference sequence). There are 14 residues in the CDR3. The V end lost 2 bases, the J end lost 2 bases, and 9 bases lay between the germline ends. The DNA of the CDR3 is TGTGCCAGTAGTATATTTACGGGTAACACTGAAGCTTTCTTT. It codes for CASSIFTGNTEAFF.

The chain uses TRBV6-5 and TRBJ1-1; no definite D call. The V and J ends lost 6 bases and 1 base respectively, with 9 bases between them. The germline V gene has CDR1 MNHEY and CDR2 SVGAGI. The CDR3 has 13 amino acids. The CDR3 loop reads CASSYGGNTEAFF. The CDR3 DNA reads as TGTGCCAGCAGCTACGGCGGGAACACTGAAGCTTTCTTT.

The chain uses TRBV13 and TRBJ2-1; D gene uncertain. CDR1 and CDR2 (germline): PRHDT, FYEKMQ (reference sequence). Between the trimmed V and J ends, which lost 5 bases and 5 bases, there was a span of 13 bases. CDR3 length: 14 amino acids. The CDR3 loop reads CASSTQAPNNEQFF. CDR3 in DNA: TGTGCCAGCAGCACTCAAGCACCGAACAATGAGCAGTTCTTC.

The V call is TRBV29-1, the J call TRBJ2-1; no reliable D call. V was trimmed by 7 bases and J by 15 bases, leaving 10 bases between them. This CDR3 has 8 amino acids. Germline V CDR1 and CDR2: SQVTM, ANQGSEA. CDR3 protein: CSALPGFF. The DNA for the CDR3 is TGCAGCGCCCTCCCCGGGTTCTTC.

The chain links TRBV28 to TRBJ2-5; TRBD2 matches 8 bases. The germline V gene encodes CDR1 MDHEN and CDR2 SYDVKM. The CDR3 has 13 amino acids. The junction had 6 bases not matched to a gene; V was cut back by 3 bases and J by 9 bases. The chain's CDR3 is CASSFAGGEAQYF. CDR3 in DNA: TGTGCCAGCAGTTTTGCGGGGGGTGAGGCCCAGTACTTC.

About this clone: As the CDR3 is not closed by the conserved phenylalanine or tryptophan, this likely results from a read error. The rearrangement joins TRBV6-1 to TRBJ1-2; D is uncertain. Trimming took off 1 base at V and 4 bases at J, with 13 bases between the two ends. The CDR3 is 15 amino acids. Looked up from germline, CDR1 is MNHNS and CDR2 is SASEGT. The CDR3 DNA follows: TGTGCCAGCAGTGAAGTGGTGGGAGCTGGCTATGGCTACACCCTC. Translated: CASSEVVGAGYGYTL.